This TCR beta chain is from a study of shared clonotypes between healthy human individuals. Study conclusions and caveats: Sharing across four donors was seen in 4.5% to 6.5% of naive CD4 clonotypes. Lower generation probabilities were found for non-shared clonotypes than for those shared by all four donors.

CDR1 MGHRA and CDR2 YSYEKL come from the germline V gene. V gave up 0 bases and J gave up 1 base, with 8 bases separating them. The CDR3 sequence is 15 residues long. Replicate PCRs run on sorted subsets employed 200 ng DNA, 30,000 to 35,000 T cell genomes. The table came from immunoSEQ multiplex PCR; TCRdb's copy has only in-frame clones and leaves some out. The sample records more than 2,000,000 clones, around nine tenths being singletons. Comments on this clone: The target antigen is unknown.

The TCR originated in a man aged 18 to 30 in good health. The sequenced sample was naive CD4+ T cells sorted from blood. Indicated subset: CD45RA+ positively selected. The genes are TRBV4-1 and TRBJ2-3; no reliable D call. CDR3 sequence: CASSQDASRTDTQYF. In DNA form, the CDR3 reads TGCGCCAGCAGCCAAGATGCTTCCCGCACAGATACGCAGTATTTT.